The 13 T cell receptor beta chains given below trace back to one sample, sequenced in a study of blood T cell repertoires in COVID-19. Method: immunoSEQ multiplex PCR; TCRdb's copy keeps in-frame clones and lacks some. The data show 250,000 or so clones, around 89% seen once. Sequencing input: peripheral blood. The receptors stem from a woman aged 60 to 75 with COVID-19, enrolled during active disease.

This chain links TRBV6-6 with TRBJ1-2; D is undetermined. The V gene's germline CDR1 is MNHNY and CDR2 SVGAGI (reference sequence). V was pared by 0 bases and J by 5 bases, with 10 bases between. The CDR3 consists of 14 residues. The CDR3 region has the DNA TGTGCCAGCAGTTACTCCCCCCGGGAGTATGGCTACACCTTC. It is translated as CASSYSPREYGYTF.

This clone was counted a single time. The chain combines TRBV7-3 with TRBJ2-1; the D gene is possibly TRBD2 (7 bases). The CDR3 extends over 15 amino acids. CDR1 SGHTA and CDR2 FQGTGA come from the germline V gene. The V end lost 4 bases, the J end lost 2 bases, and 12 bases lay between the germline ends. CDR3 bases: TGTGCCAGCAGCTCGGGCGGGGGCACCTACAATGAGCAGTTCTTC. Translated, it gives CASSSGGGTYNEQFF.

The chain uses TRBV4-3 and TRBJ1-1, with D possibly TRBD1 on 5 matching bases. The CDR3 is 17 amino acids. Germline V gives CDR1 LGHNA, CDR2 YSLEER. V was pared by 0 bases and J by 0 bases, with 14 bases between. DNA for the CDR3: TGCGCCAGCAGCCAAGATCGAACTCAGGGCCTGAACACTGAAGCTTTCTTT. This codes for CASSQDRTQGLNTEAFF.

The V call is TRBV11-2, the J call TRBJ2-7; 8 bases map to TRBD2. The CDR3 spans 16 residues. Trimming at V came to 1 base and at J to 2 bases, leaving 7 bases not matched to a gene. The V gene's germline CDR1 is SGHAT and CDR2 FQNNGV. The CDR3 spells CASSLGGGGPTYEQYF. DNA for the CDR3: TGTGCCAGCAGCTTAGGGGGCGGGGGGCCCACCTACGAGCAGTACTTC.

This chain joins TRBV4-1 and TRBJ2-3; TRBD1 agrees at 9 bases. Germline values: CDR1 MGHRA, CDR2 YSYEKL. The CDR3 has 15 residues. V gave up 3 bases and J gave up 5 bases; unmatched junction bases: 6. The CDR3 DNA sequence: TGCGCCAGCAGCCAGGCCCGACAGGGGGGAGATACGCAGTATTTT. Translation: CASSQARQGGDTQYF.

This chain links TRBV18 with TRBJ2-2; TRBD2 is a possible D gene (5 bases). There are 15 residues in the CDR3. CDR1 is KGHSH, CDR2 LQKENI, per germline. V was shortened by 0 bases and J by 1 base, with 6 bases between the two germline ends. CDR3 DNA: TGTGCCAGCTCACCACCTGGACTGAACACCGGGGAGCTGTTTTTT. Protein: CASSPPGLNTGELFF.

V and J are TRBV5-1 and TRBJ2-3; 10 nucleotides agree with TRBD2. The germline gives CDR1 SGHRS, CDR2 YFSETQ. V lost 3 bases and J lost 1; bases outside the gene matches: 5. The CDR3 extends over 16 amino acids. CDR3 amino acids: CASSSGLAVGTDTQYF. In DNA, the CDR3 is TGCGCCAGCAGCTCAGGACTAGCGGTTGGCACAGATACGCAGTATTTT.

A few counts support this clone. This rearrangement joins TRBV4-2 to TRBJ2-6; tentatively, D is TRBD2 (5 bases). Germline values: CDR1 LGHNA, CDR2 YNFKEQ. With 0 bases removed from V and 0 bases from J, the gap between germline ends came to 18 bases. This CDR3 has 20 amino acids. The DNA of the CDR3 is TGTGCCAGCAGCCAAGACTTCGGCGGGCAACTCAGCTCTGGGGCCAACGTCCTGACTTTC. It translates to CASSQDFGGQLSSGANVLTF.

The genes are TRBV3-1 (or the pseudogene TRBV3-2) and TRBJ1-1; TRBD1 matches 8 bases. V trimming: 4 bases; J trimming: 5 bases; junction bases outside the gene matches: 6. From germline, CDR1 is LGHDT and CDR2 YNNKEL (reference sequence). CDR3 length: 14 amino acids. For the CDR3, the DNA is TGTGCCAGCAGCCCAGGACAGGGAGGGACTGAAGCTTTCTTT. Translated: CASSPGQGGTEAFF.

The rearrangement links TRBV7-9 to TRBJ1-5, with TRBD1 identical over 8 bases. Losses at the gene ends were 5 bases for V and 9 bases for J; bases not matched to a gene: 9. The CDR3 length is 14 residues. Germline V gene lookup returns CDR1 SEHNR and CDR2 FQNEAQ (reference sequence). Here the CDR3 reads CASSPGQGQRPQHF. Written as DNA, the CDR3 is TGTGCCAGCAGCCCCGGACAGGGTCAACGGCCCCAGCATTTT.

J is TRBJ2-1 and V is TRBV2, with a possible D match to TRBD2 (6 bases). The V end lost 7 bases, the J end lost 0 bases, and 10 bases lay between the germline ends. The CDR3 contains 14 residues. Germline V CDR1 and CDR2: SNHLY, FYNNEI. CDR3 sequence reads: CASIGGSSYNEQFF. In nucleotides, the CDR3 is TGTGCCAGCATTGGGGGGAGCTCCTACAATGAGCAGTTCTTC.

The genes are TRBV7-3 and TRBJ1-1, with 8 bases identical to TRBD1. The V gene end was trimmed by 5 bases and the J gene end by 5 bases; junction bases not matched to a gene: 7. Germline V lookup: CDR1 SGHTA, CDR2 FQGTGA. The CDR3 length is 14 residues. In nucleotides, the CDR3 is TGTGCCAGCAGCCCAAAGACAGGGGTTACTGAAGCTTTCTTT. Encoded protein: CASSPKTGVTEAFF.

This chain uses TRBV30 with TRBJ1-1; 9 positions agree with TRBD1. This CDR3 is 12 amino acids long. Trimming cost V 2 bases and J 11 bases; bases outside gene matches: 6. Germline V CDR1 and CDR2: GTSNPN, SVGIG (reference sequence). For the CDR3, the DNA is TGTGCCTGGAGTAGGACAGGGGAGAAGGCTTTCTTT. It specifies CAWSRTGEKAFF.